This T cell receptor (beta chain) derives from a study of shared clonotypes between healthy human individuals. General observations from the study: Naive subsets usually exceeded memory subsets in estimated richness.

V lost 0 bases, J lost 5 bases, and 0 bases stayed unmatched. Germline assignment: CDR1 SGHRS and CDR2 YFSETQ. The length of the CDR3 is 14 residues. Each cell subset's genomic DNA was divided evenly among several immunoSEQ plates. TCRdb's table, derived via immunoSEQ multiplex PCR, lists solely in-frame clones and lacks some. The sample contains about a million clones, 60% to 85% of which appear only once. This clone appeared a few times. Its target is unknown. The sequencing input was memory CD4+ T cells from PBMCs. As for subset: CD45RA-negative fraction. The rearrangement joins TRBV5-1 to TRBJ2-2, with 8 bases fitting TRBD1. The receptor was isolated from a man younger than 35 in good health. Some clones in this sample may be carry-over from other donors' samples. The CDR3: CASSLGTGTGELFF. The CDR3 nucleotides read TGCGCCAGCAGCTTGGGGACAGGGACCGGGGAGCTGTTTTTT.